Listed below are T cell receptor beta chains from one sample, sequenced in a study of T cell changes during pregnancy in multiple sclerosis. TCRdb's copy holds only in-frame clones and misses some; the assay was immunoSEQ multiplex PCR. The data show 27,000 or so clones, about 90% seen once. The specimen comprised CD8+ T cells from peripheral blood mononuclear cells, sampled in the second trimester of pregnancy. The source of these receptors is a female donor with multiple sclerosis, enrolled in a pregnancy study. CDR3s include the opening cysteine and the closing phenylalanine or tryptophan. Fields, in order: clone size, J gene, D gene, V gene, CDR3 length, CDR3 DNA, CDR3 protein. A D gene is named only where the DNA matches it firmly. Clone sizes are given selectively: once, few, many, or a class where the clone is expanded.

NA,TRBJ2-2,NA,TRBV7-8,14,TGTGCCAGCAGCTTATTCACGGGCACCGGGGAGCTGTTTTTT,CASSLFTGTGELFF
NA,TRBJ2-7,NA,TRBV7-8,16,TGTGCCAGCAGCTTAATTCCAGGGGAGACGACCTACGAGCAGTACTTC,CASSLIPGETTYEQYF
NA,TRBJ2-5,TRBD2,TRBV7-2,16,TGTGCCAGCAGCTTAAAACCGGGACTAGGGGGGGAGACCCAGTACTTC,CASSLKPGLGGETQYF
once,TRBJ2-7,NA,TRBV5-1,14,TGCGCCAGCAGCTCCCAGACAGGAGCCTACGAGCAGTACTTC,CASSSQTGAYEQYF
NA,TRBJ2-7,NA,TRBV12-5,13,TGTGCTAGTGGCGCGGCGGTCTCCTACGAGCAGTACTTC,CASGAAVSYEQYF
NA,TRBJ1-2,TRBD1,TRBV5-1,14,TGCGCCAGCAGCTTGGGGGACAGGAGCTATGGCTACACCTTC,CASSLGDRSYGYTF
NA,TRBJ1-1,TRBD1,TRBV4-1,14,TGCGCCAGCACGTTGAACAGGGGGGACTCTGAAGCTTTCTTT,CASTLNRGDSEAFF
NA,TRBJ2-1,NA,TRBV21-1,22,TGTGCCAGCAGCGGAAGGCGGGGCGAGGACGCGGGCCCTACCACCCCCCTCAATGAGCAGTTCTTC,CASSGRRGEDAGPTTPLNEQFF
NA,TRBJ1-2,NA,TRBV30,14,TGTGCCTGGAGTGTGGGTGGGAGAAACTATGGCTACACCTTC,CAWSVGGRNYGYTF
NA,TRBJ1-6,TRBD1,TRBV6-4,16,TGTGCCAGCAGTGACTCGCCGGGGACAGGGAATTCACCCCTCCACTTT,CASSDSPGTGNSPLHF
NA,TRBJ1-5,TRBD1,TRBV6-5,11,TGTGCCAGCAGTTACGGACAGGAGGAGCATTTT,CASSYGQEEHF
NA,TRBJ1-2,NA,TRBV13,15,TGTGCCAGCAGCCGACGGGGGGCGCCCAACTATGGCTACACCTTC,CASSRRGAPNYGYTF
NA,TRBJ1-1,NA,TRBV5-6,15,TGTGCCAGCAGCTTGTCGGACTCAAGGGACACTGAAGCTTTCTTT,CASSLSDSRDTEAFF
NA,TRBJ2-7,NA,TRBV14,14,TGTGCCAGCTCCAAGGGGAGGAGCTCCTACGAGCAGTACTTC,CASSKGRSSYEQYF
NA,TRBJ2-7,NA,TRBV6-1,14,TGTGCCAGCAGTGAACGCGGATACTCTAGAGAGCAGTACTTC,CASSERGYSREQYF
NA,TRBJ2-3,TRBD2,TRBV4-1,17,TGCGCCAGCAGCCAAGACTCCGGGGGGGTTAACACAGATACGCAGTATTTT,CASSQDSGGVNTDTQYF
NA,TRBJ1-1,TRBD1,TRBV4-1,16,TGCGCCAGCAGCTACGGCTGGACAGGGTGGGTAACTGAAGCTTTCTTT,CASSYGWTGWVTEAFF
NA,TRBJ2-7,NA,TRBV7-8,14,TGTGCCAGCAGCTTTACAACAGGATCCTACGAGCAGTACTTC,CASSFTTGSYEQYF
NA,TRBJ1-5,NA,TRBV2,16,TGTGCCAGCAGGGAAGACGGTGACGGGAGCAATCAGCCCCAGCATTTT,CASREDGDGSNQPQHF
NA,TRBJ2-1,NA,TRBV4-3,15,TGCGCCAGCAGCCAAGAGGCAGAAGCCTACAATGAGCAGTTCTTC,CASSQEAEAYNEQFF
NA,TRBJ2-7,TRBD2,TRBV6-1,15,TGTGCCAGCGGGGGACTAGCGGGGGGGTTCTACGAGCAGTACTTC,CASGGLAGGFYEQYF